This T cell receptor (beta chain) was captured by sequencing in a study of cytomegalovirus exposure and HLA in healthy donors. CDR1 MGHRA and CDR2 YSYEKL come from the germline V gene. This CDR3 contains 18 residues. J gave up 4 bases and V 3 bases, and 14 bases lay outside the gene matches. Healthy donors of bone marrow made up the group. General study points: The study carried out a later analysis of TCR beta sequences. It associated approximately 15,000 of them with specific HLA alleles at a false discovery rate of 0.05. The CMV antigen specificity of a few CMV-associated chains was confirmed through in vitro analysis.

This clone was seen a handful of times. Its antigen is not known. PCR employed 60 Vbeta and 13 Jbeta primers. Original processing methods: Later work found 80 million or so unique TCR beta chains, with approximately 12 million shared. Sequenced by immunoSEQ multiplex PCR; TCRdb stores in-frame clones only, minus some. That table supplies the V and J calls and clone size; D and trimming were determined from the DNA. The sample lists hundreds of thousands of clones, around 80% occurring once. Material for sequencing was PBMCs. The TCR was taken from a man between 40 and 49 years old in good health and CMV-seronegative. The rearrangement links TRBV4-1 to TRBJ1-5; 8 bases fit TRBD1. CDR3 amino acids: CASSQVQGARFWNQPQHF. DNA of the CDR3: TGCGCCAGCAGCCAGGTCCAGGGGGCGCGGTTTTGGAATCAGCCCCAGCATTTT.